This T cell receptor (beta chain) was documented in a study of T-cell memory formation after mild COVID-19. Study context: Clustering of TCRs was largely donor specific. Broader study findings: Of the contracting clones, CD4+ ones lay mainly in CM and EM, and CD8+ ones in EMRA. Some clones that responded were present in memory (sampled pre-infection), which suggests cross-reactive memory joined.

Note on this clonotype: The antigen is undetermined.

Barcoded TCR alpha and TCR beta cDNA libraries with UMIs came from 5'RACE using constant-segment primers. TCRdb redid the calling of the 5' RACE reads with MiXCR, one entry per CDR3 protein. In the table there are hundreds of thousands of distinct CDR3 sequences, less than 25% of which are singletons. The J segment lost 5 bases and the V segment lost 5 bases, leaving 11 bases of the junction unmatched. The CDR3 loop spans 15 amino acids. The sequencing sample was made of PBMCs or a T cell subset sorted from them (not recorded which). The chain employs TRBV12-3 or TRBV12-4 and TRBJ2-7; 8 bases agree with TRBD1. The source is an adult woman who had mild COVID-19 (a few samples of this study predate the infection). Cell type and time point are not known. The chain's CDR3 is CASSDRDRRPHEQYF. CDR3 bases: TGTGCCAGCAGTGACCGGGACAGGCGTCCCCACGAGCAGTACTTC.